Listed below are T cell receptor beta chains from one sample, sequenced in a study of blood T cell repertoires in COVID-19. Assay: immunoSEQ multiplex PCR; the TCRdb copy retains only in-frame clones and omits some. This sample carries 75,000 to 85,000 clones, about 90% of them seen once, and the ten largest clones take roughly 45%. Material for sequencing was peripheral blood. The receptor set was obtained from a human donor in a cohort sampled during active COVID-19. CDR3s include the opening cysteine and the closing phenylalanine or tryptophan. A D gene is named only where the DNA matches it firmly. The size field is filled for only some rows; it gives once, few, many or a size class.

clone size	D gene	J gene	V gene	CDR3 protein	CDR3 DNA
NA	TRBD1	TRBJ2-4	TRBV5-4	CASSLGYRQGKNIQYF	TGTGCCAGCAGCTTGGGGTACCGACAGGGTAAAAACATTCAGTACTTC
NA	TRBD2	TRBJ2-7	TRBV5-4	CASTSVAGGMGEQYF	TGTGCCAGCACCAGTGTAGCGGGAGGGATGGGGGAGCAGTACTTC
NA	NA	TRBJ2-1	TRBV2	CASSPSDNEQFF	TGTGCCAGCAGTCCTAGCGACAATGAGCAGTTCTTC
NA	TRBD2	TRBJ2-5	TRBV6-5	CASRERGGLKTQYF	TGTGCCAGCAGGGAGCGGGGGGGCCTAAAGACCCAGTACTTC
NA	NA	TRBJ1-2	TRBV18	CASSPPRGAGEGYTF	TGTGCCAGCTCACCACCTCGGGGGGCCGGTGAGGGCTACACCTTC
NA	NA	TRBJ2-7	TRBV11-2	CASSLRAGPYEQYF	TGTGCCAGCAGCTTAAGGGCGGGACCCTACGAGCAGTACTTC
NA	TRBD2	TRBJ2-3	TRBV4-2	CASSQWLAGYTDTQYF	TGTGCCAGCAGCCAATGGCTAGCGGGTTACACAGATACGCAGTATTTT
NA	NA	TRBJ1-6	TRBV28	CASMRQGYNSPLHF	TGTGCCAGCATGCGGCAGGGGTATAATTCACCCCTCCACTTT
NA	NA	TRBJ2-5	TRBV11-2	CASSSRVNLETQYF	TGTGCCAGCAGCTCCAGGGTAAACCTAGAGACCCAGTACTTC
once	NA	TRBJ1-6	TRBV28	CASSLVSYNSPLHF	TGTGCCAGCAGTTTAGTCAGTTATAATTCACCCCTCCACTTT
NA	TRBD1	TRBJ2-1	TRBV4-3	CASSQRDRGRAYNEQFF	TGCGCCAGCAGCCAACGGGACAGGGGACGGGCCTACAATGAGCAGTTCTTC
NA	NA	TRBJ1-4	TRBV6-5	CASSYNSNEKLFF	TGTGCCAGCAGTTATAACAGTAATGAAAAACTGTTTTTT
NA	TRBD2	TRBJ2-1	TRBV7-8	CASSSFYLSGGYNEQFF	TGTGCCAGCAGCTCGTTCTATCTGAGCGGGGGATACAATGAGCAGTTCTTC
NA	TRBD1	TRBJ2-1	TRBV19	CASMGQFDEQFF	TGTGCCAGTATGGGACAGTTCGATGAGCAGTTCTTC
NA	TRBD2	TRBJ2-5	TRBV18	CASSPPGLAVQETQYF	TGTGCCAGCTCACCACCGGGACTAGCGGTACAAGAGACCCAGTACTTC
NA	TRBD1	TRBJ1-1	TRBV18	CASSPTGQGSTEAFF	TGTGCCAGCTCACCGACAGGACAGGGAAGCACTGAAGCTTTCTTT
NA	NA	TRBJ1-3	TRBV2	CASGQSGNTIYF	TGTGCCAGTGGACAGTCTGGAAACACCATATATTTT
NA	NA	TRBJ1-5	TRBV2	CASNQGPDQPQHF	TGTGCCAGCAATCAGGGGCCCGATCAGCCCCAGCATTTT
NA	TRBD1	TRBJ1-3	TRBV4-1	CASSQLTGNSGNTIYF	TGCGCCAGCAGCCAGCTGACAGGGAACTCTGGAAACACCATATATTTT
few	NA	TRBJ1-5	TRBV27	CASANSRNQPQHF	TGTGCCAGCGCTAACAGCCGCAATCAGCCCCAGCATTTT
NA	TRBD1	TRBJ2-7	TRBV11-3	CASSLTGQPYLEQYF	TGTGCCAGCAGCCTTACGGGACAGCCCTACTTGGAGCAGTACTTC
NA	TRBD1	TRBJ2-7	TRBV13	CASSLFFGTGASEQYF	TGTGCCAGCAGCTTATTTTTTGGGACAGGGGCCTCCGAGCAGTACTTC
few	NA	TRBJ1-2	TRBV4-2	CASSQEGTGVYGYTF	TGTGCCAGCAGCCAAGAAGGTACAGGAGTCTATGGCTACACCTTC
once	NA	TRBJ1-5	TRBV11-2	CASSWGTGGGNQPQHF	TGTGCCAGCAGCTGGGGCACAGGTGGGGGCAATCAGCCCCAGCATTTT
NA	NA	TRBJ1-1	TRBV7-2	CASSLPGNTEAFF	TGTGCCAGCAGCCTCCCAGGGAACACTGAAGCTTTCTTT
NA	NA	TRBJ2-1	TRBV19	CASSRRDPPRDEQFF	TGTGCCAGTAGTAGGAGGGACCCCCCCAGGGATGAGCAGTTCTTC
NA	TRBD2	TRBJ2-1	TRBV2	CASRLAGIYNEQFF	TGTGCCAGCAGATTAGCGGGCATCTACAATGAGCAGTTCTTC
NA	NA	TRBJ2-5	TRBV4-3	CAPGDRGGGLQETQYF	TGCGCCCCAGGGGATAGAGGGGGAGGGCTTCAAGAGACCCAGTACTTC
NA	TRBD2	TRBJ2-1	TRBV18	CASSQRTSDYNEQFF	TGTGCCAGCTCACAACGGACTAGCGACTACAATGAGCAGTTCTTC
NA	TRBD1	TRBJ1-2	TRBV19	CASSPGLQLGQGGGYTF	TGTGCCAGTAGTCCTGGACTCCAATTGGGACAGGGAGGAGGCTACACCTTC
few	TRBD1	TRBJ2-3	TRBV7-3	CASSLGDRGGDTQYF	TGTGCCAGCAGCTTAGGTGACAGGGGAGGAGATACGCAGTATTTT
NA	TRBD1	TRBJ2-5	TRBV7-2	CASGTGFVETQYF	TGTGCCAGTGGGACAGGGTTCGTAGAGACCCAGTACTTC
NA	TRBD1	TRBJ1-1	TRBV7-8	CASSWTGGTEAFF	TGTGCCAGCAGCTGGACAGGGGGCACTGAAGCTTTCTTT
NA	NA	TRBJ1-6	TRBV9	CASSVDGGYNSPLHF	TGTGCCAGCAGCGTAGACGGAGGGTATAATTCACCCCTCCACTTT
NA	NA	TRBJ2-7	TRBV6-1	CASSDLQTGSYEQYF	TGTGCCAGCAGTGATCTCCAAACAGGCTCCTACGAGCAGTACTTC
once	TRBD1	TRBJ1-2	TRBV30	CAWSTGTGATYYGYTF	TGTGCCTGGAGTACCGGGACAGGGGCGACTTACTATGGCTACACCTTC
once	TRBD2	TRBJ2-2	TRBV4-3	CASSLSGGTVTGELFF	TGCGCCAGCTCCCTAAGCGGGGGGACTGTTACCGGGGAGCTGTTTTTT
NA	TRBD1	TRBJ2-5	TRBV10-3	CATNRDRGEETQYF	TGTGCCACCAACCGGGACAGGGGAGAGGAGACCCAGTACTTC
NA	NA	TRBJ2-6	TRBV7-6	CASSQLLAGANVLTF	TGTGCCAGCAGCCAGCTCTTAGCCGGGGCCAACGTCCTGACTTTC
few	NA	TRBJ2-2	TRBV2	CASTVTSSTGELFF	TGTGCCAGCACGGTCACTAGCTCCACCGGGGAGCTGTTTTTT
NA	TRBD1	TRBJ2-3	TRBV6-5	CASSLDRAGTDTQYF	TGTGCCAGCAGCTTGGACAGGGCTGGCACAGATACGCAGTATTTT
NA	TRBD2	TRBJ2-1	TRBV5-4	CASSLGLAGSTGQFF	TGTGCCAGCAGCCTCGGACTAGCGGGGTCTACTGGGCAGTTCTTC
NA	TRBD1	TRBJ1-4	TRBV28	CASTGQTGTGNEKLFF	TGTGCCAGCACCGGGCAAACTGGGACAGGGAATGAAAAACTGTTTTTT
few	NA	TRBJ1-2	TRBV5-1	CASSLAGRGGYTF	TGCGCCAGCAGCTTGGCGGGGAGGGGCGGCTACACCTTC
NA	NA	TRBJ2-5	TRBV6-5	CASRQYGGGETQYF	TGTGCCAGCAGACAATATGGTGGCGGGGAGACCCAGTACTTC
NA	TRBD2	TRBJ2-1	TRBV28	CASSGAGAYEQFF	TGTGCCAGCAGTGGGGCGGGAGCATACGAGCAGTTCTTC
NA	TRBD2	TRBJ2-5	TRBV7-2	CASSPSGAQETQYF	TGTGCCAGCAGCCCCAGCGGGGCGCAAGAGACCCAGTACTTC
NA	NA	TRBJ2-7	TRBV3-1/TRBV3-2	CASSRPPGQRYYEQYF	TGTGCCAGCAGTCGGCCGCCGGGACAAAGATACTACGAGCAGTACTTC
NA	NA	TRBJ1-1	TRBV28	CASSFQGSTEAFF	TGTGCCAGCAGTTTCCAGGGTAGTACTGAAGCTTTCTTT
NA	TRBD1	TRBJ2-3	TRBV24-1	CATSDSGQVSDTQYF	TGTGCCACCAGTGATTCGGGACAGGTCTCAGATACGCAGTATTTT
NA	NA	TRBJ2-7	TRBV6-6	CASSPDYLQYF	TGTGCCAGCAGCCCTGACTATTTACAGTACTTC
NA	TRBD2	TRBJ2-5	TRBV3-1/TRBV3-2	CASSQREVVAGAFQETQYF	TGTGCCAGCAGCCAACGGGAGGTGGTAGCGGGGGCCTTCCAAGAGACCCAGTACTTC
NA	NA	TRBJ2-4	TRBV6-6	CASTNKEVHKNIQYF	TGTGCCAGCACCAACAAGGAGGTGCATAAAAACATTCAGTACTTC
NA	NA	TRBJ2-1	TRBV27	CASSSLTSLPRDEQFF	TGTGCCAGCAGTTCCTTGACTAGTTTGCCCCGGGATGAGCAGTTCTTC